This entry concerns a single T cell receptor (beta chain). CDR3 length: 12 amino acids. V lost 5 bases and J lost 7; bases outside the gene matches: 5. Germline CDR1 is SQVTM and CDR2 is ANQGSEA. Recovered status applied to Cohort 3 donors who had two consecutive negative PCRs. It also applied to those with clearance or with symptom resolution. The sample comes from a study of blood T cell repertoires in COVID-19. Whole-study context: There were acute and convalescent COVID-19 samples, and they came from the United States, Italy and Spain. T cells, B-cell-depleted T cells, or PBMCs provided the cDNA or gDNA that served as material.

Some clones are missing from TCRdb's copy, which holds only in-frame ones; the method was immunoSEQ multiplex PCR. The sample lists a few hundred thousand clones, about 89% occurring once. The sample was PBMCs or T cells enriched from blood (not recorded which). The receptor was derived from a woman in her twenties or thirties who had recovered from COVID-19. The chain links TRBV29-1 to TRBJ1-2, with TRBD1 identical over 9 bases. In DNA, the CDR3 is TGCAGCGTTCTACAGGGGGCGGGTGGCTACACCTTC. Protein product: CSVLQGAGGYTF.